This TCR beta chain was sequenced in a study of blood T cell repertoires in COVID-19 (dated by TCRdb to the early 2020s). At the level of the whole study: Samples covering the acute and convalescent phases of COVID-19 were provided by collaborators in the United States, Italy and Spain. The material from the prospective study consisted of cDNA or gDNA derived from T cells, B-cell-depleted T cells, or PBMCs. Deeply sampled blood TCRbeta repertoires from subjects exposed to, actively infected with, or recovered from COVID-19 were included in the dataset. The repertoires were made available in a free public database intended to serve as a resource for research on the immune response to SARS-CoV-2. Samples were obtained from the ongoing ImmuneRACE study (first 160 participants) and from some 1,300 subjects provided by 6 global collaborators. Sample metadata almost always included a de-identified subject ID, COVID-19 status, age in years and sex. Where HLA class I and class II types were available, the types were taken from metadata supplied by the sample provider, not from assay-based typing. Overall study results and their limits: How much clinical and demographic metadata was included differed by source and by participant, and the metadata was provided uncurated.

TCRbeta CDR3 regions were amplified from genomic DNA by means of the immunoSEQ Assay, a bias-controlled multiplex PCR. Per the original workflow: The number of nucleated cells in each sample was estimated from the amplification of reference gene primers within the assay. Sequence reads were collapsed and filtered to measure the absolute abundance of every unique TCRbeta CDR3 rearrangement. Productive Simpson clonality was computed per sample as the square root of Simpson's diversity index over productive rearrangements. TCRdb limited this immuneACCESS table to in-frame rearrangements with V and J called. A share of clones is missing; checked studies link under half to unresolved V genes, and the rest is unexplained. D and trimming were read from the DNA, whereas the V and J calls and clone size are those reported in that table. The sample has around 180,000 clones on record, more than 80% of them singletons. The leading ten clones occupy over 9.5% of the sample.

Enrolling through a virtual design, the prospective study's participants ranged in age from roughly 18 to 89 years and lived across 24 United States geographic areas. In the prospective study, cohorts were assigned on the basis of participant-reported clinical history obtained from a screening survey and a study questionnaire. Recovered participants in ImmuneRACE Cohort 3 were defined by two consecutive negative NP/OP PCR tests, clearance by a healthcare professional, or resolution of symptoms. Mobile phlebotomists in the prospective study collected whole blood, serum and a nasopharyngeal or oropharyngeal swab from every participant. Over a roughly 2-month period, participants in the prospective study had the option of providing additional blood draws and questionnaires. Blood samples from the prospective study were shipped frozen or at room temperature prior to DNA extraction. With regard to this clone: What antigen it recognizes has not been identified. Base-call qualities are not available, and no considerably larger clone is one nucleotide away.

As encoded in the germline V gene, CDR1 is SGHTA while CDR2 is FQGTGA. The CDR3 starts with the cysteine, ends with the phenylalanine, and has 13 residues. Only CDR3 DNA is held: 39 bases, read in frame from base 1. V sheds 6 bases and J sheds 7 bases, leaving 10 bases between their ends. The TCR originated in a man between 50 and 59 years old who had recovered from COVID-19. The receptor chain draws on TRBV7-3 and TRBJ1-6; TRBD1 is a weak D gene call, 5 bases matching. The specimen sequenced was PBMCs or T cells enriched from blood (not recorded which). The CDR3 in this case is CASSRQMNSPLHF. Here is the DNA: TGTGCCAGCAGTAGACAGATGAATTCACCCCTCCACTTT. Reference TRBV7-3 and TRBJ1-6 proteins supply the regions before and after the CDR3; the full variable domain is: GAGVSQTPSNKVTEKGKYVELRCDPISGHTALYWYRQSLGQGPEFLIYFQGTGAADDSGLPNDRFFAVRPEGSVSTLKIQRTERGDSAVYLCASSRQMNSPLHFGNGTRLTVT.